These 11 T cell receptor beta chains were all obtained from the same sample, sequenced in a study of OX40 agonist ivuxolimab in advanced cancers. Method: immunoSEQ multiplex PCR; TCRdb's copy keeps in-frame clones and lacks some. The table lists under 90,000 clones, less than 95% of them singletons. Sequenced here: CD4+ or CD8+ T cells sorted from blood, sampled in a trial of the OX40 agonist ivuxolimab. Source of these receptors: an adult with an advanced solid tumor such as melanoma, head and neck, liver or kidney cancer.

The chain carries TRBV18 and TRBJ1-4; possible D gene TRBD1, 5 bases. V lost 5 bases to trimming and J lost 7 bases, with 11 bases between them. Germline V lookup: CDR1 KGHSH, CDR2 LQKENI. This CDR3 region has 13 residues. The CDR3 sequence is CASSGAGSEKLFF. The CDR3 DNA reads as TGTGCCAGCTCAGGGGCTGGGAGTGAAAAACTGTTTTTT.

The V and J genes are TRBV5-1 and TRBJ2-5; D is unclear. CDR3 length: 12 amino acids. The germline V gene encodes CDR1 SGHRS and CDR2 YFSETQ. Trimming stripped 4 bases from V and 0 bases from J, with 4 bases between. The CDR3 protein is CASSADQETQYF. The CDR3 coding sequence is TGCGCCAGCAGCGCCGACCAAGAGACCCAGTACTTC.

The chain links TRBV4-1 to TRBJ1-2, with 7 bases matching TRBD1. The CDR3 totals 15 residues. CDR1 MGHRA and CDR2 YSYEKL come from the germline V gene. V shed 4 bases and J 8 bases; nucleotides not matched to a gene: 13. In DNA, the CDR3 is TGCGCCAGCAGCCTTTCCGGGACAGATAACCTAGGCTACACCTTC. Translation gives CASSLSGTDNLGYTF.

In DNA, the CDR3 is TGTGCCAGCAGCCCACGCCGGGGGGGTCACGACCTGTACTTC. It yields the protein CASSPRRGGHDLYF. This rearrangement joins TRBV9 to TRBJ2-5; 8 nucleotides align to TRBD2. Trimming removed 4 bases from V and 13 bases from J; junction bases left unmatched: 15. Germline V gene sequence: CDR1 SGDLS, CDR2 YYNGEE. This CDR3 has 14 residues.

This rearrangement joins TRBV4-2 to TRBJ1-1; 9 bases align to TRBD1. Germline V lookup: CDR1 LGHNA, CDR2 YNFKEQ. The CDR3 loop spans 15 amino acids. J was trimmed by 4 bases and V by 2 bases; bases with no gene match: 5. CDR3 in amino acids: CASSQHTQGATEAFF. The CDR3 DNA sequence: TGTGCCAGCAGCCAACATACACAGGGGGCCACTGAAGCTTTCTTT.

The J gene is TRBJ2-3, the V gene TRBV4-2, with D unresolved. Between the trimmed V and J ends, which lost 5 bases and 3 bases, there was a span of 6 bases. The CDR3 covers 12 residues. CDR1 and CDR2 from the germline V gene are LGHNA and YNFKEQ. The CDR3 protein is CASSDPTDTQYF. Written as DNA, the CDR3 is TGTGCCAGCAGCGACCCAACAGATACGCAGTATTTT.

Remarks on this clone: The DNA is left out, because the CDR3 cannot be placed on it with certainty; the CDR3 is given as TCRdb lists it. The chain couples TRBV6-1 to TRBJ2-4; the listed D gene, TRBD1, was not tested against the DNA. Counting both end residues, the CDR3 totals 13 amino acids. Per the germline V gene, CDR1 is MNHNS and CDR2 is SASEGT. This CDR3 reads CASSVGQGSFSNF.

The gene calls are TRBV7-9 and TRBJ1-3; D gene uncertain. The V end was cut by 4 bases, the J end by 0 bases, with 7 bases between. The CDR3 is 14 residues long. From germline, CDR1 is SEHNR and CDR2 FQNEAQ (reference sequence). CDR3 sequence: CASSYGLSGNTIYF. The CDR3 bases are TGTGCCAGCAGCTACGGGCTCTCTGGAAACACCATATATTTT.

The CDR3 sequence is CASSSLPGGVQETQYF. The CDR3 coding sequence is TGCGCCAGCAGCTCATTGCCAGGGGGAGTGCAAGAGACCCAGTACTTC. The chain couples TRBV5-1 to TRBJ2-5; 7 bases map to TRBD1. This CDR3 has 16 amino acids. The V segment lost 3 bases and the J segment 2 bases; nucleotides outside the gene matches: 10. Germline V gives CDR1 SGHRS, CDR2 YFSETQ.

The chain combines TRBV5-1 with TRBJ1-2; no reliable D call. Germline loops: CDR1 SGHRS, CDR2 YFSETQ. V was cut by 4 bases and J by 4 bases, with 17 bases left in between. The length of the CDR3 is 15 residues. The CDR3 loop reads CASSPAVAGGYGYTF. The CDR3 DNA reads TGCGCCAGCAGCCCTGCCGTTGCGGGTGGCTATGGCTACACCTTC.

This chain joins TRBV7-2 and TRBJ2-7; no clear D gene. Between the trimmed V and J ends, which lost 4 bases and 3 bases, there was a span of 13 bases. Looked up from germline, CDR1 is SGHTA and CDR2 is FQGNSA. CDR3 length: 14 amino acids. In DNA form, the CDR3 reads TGTGCCAGCAGCTCCCGGGCACAGTTCTACGAGCAGTACTTC. Amino acid sequence: CASSSRAQFYEQYF.